The clone carrying this TCR beta chain was found many times. The germline CDR1 and CDR2 sequences are WNHNN and SYGVQD (reference sequence). The CDR3 loop spans 14 amino acids. Trimming took 3 bases from V and 4 from J, leaving 12 bases between them. Amplification targeted the TCR beta CDR3 regions, with RNA transcripts as the source material. An initial RT-PCR round employing HTBI primers preceded a second-round multiplex PCR. TCRdb reprocessed the multiplex PCR reads with MiXCR, giving one entry per CDR3 protein. This sample has over a million distinct CDR3 sequences, with around a third found just once. Other autoimmune diseases, uncontrolled infections, pregnancy or lactation excluded patients from enrollment. As diagnostic evidence, clinical symptoms, serum thyroxine, TRAb, thyroid ultrasound and orbital computed tomography were relied upon. This sample was included in a study of Graves' ophthalmopathy and Graves' hyperthyroidism.

V and J are TRBV10-1 and TRBJ1-1; no definite D call. The sequence derives from an adult man with Graves' hyperthyroidism. The sequenced material came from peripheral blood or thyroid tissue (not recorded which). The CDR3 region has the DNA TGCGCCAGCAGTGAAGATGGTGTCCGCACTGAAGCTTTCTTT. It is translated as CASSEDGVRTEAFF.